The entry below describes one T cell receptor beta chain. Its target is not known. The data are from a study of early T cells in non-severe SARS-CoV-2 infection. Study-level background: The authors sequenced bulk RNA from unsorted whole blood, leaving chains unpaired.

Unique molecular identifier tags were affixed to discrete cDNA molecules. In TCRdb, the 5' RACE reads were re-called with MiXCR into one record per CDR3 protein. The sample shows about 89,000 distinct CDR3 sequences, approximately 15% of them seen only once. The CDR3 has 15 residues. Trimming cost V 7 bases and J 2 bases; bases outside gene matches: 5. Germline CDR1 and CDR2: KGHDR and SFDVKD. General study points: VDJdb-based matching was biased toward anti-spike CD8 responses and missed private and CD4 specificities.

The chain uses TRBV24-1 and TRBJ2-1; 9 nucleotides agree with TRBD1. The receptor was isolated from an adult who was a healthcare worker with PCR-confirmed SARS-CoV-2 infection or an uninfected control (not recorded which). Specimen: whole blood. The CDR3 DNA sequence: TGTGCCACCAGGGAGACAGGGGGGACCTACAATGAGCAGTTCTTC. Translated: CATRETGGTYNEQFF.